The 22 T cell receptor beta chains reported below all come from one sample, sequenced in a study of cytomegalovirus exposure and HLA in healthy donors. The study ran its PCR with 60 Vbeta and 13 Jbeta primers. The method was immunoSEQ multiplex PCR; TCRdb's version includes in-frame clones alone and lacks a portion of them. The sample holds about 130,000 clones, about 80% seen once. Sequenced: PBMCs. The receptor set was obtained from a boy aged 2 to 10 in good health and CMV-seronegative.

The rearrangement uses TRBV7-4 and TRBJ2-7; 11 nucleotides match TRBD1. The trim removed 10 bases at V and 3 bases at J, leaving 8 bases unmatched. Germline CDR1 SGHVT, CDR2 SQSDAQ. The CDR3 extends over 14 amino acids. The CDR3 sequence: CATLTGTGGYEQYF. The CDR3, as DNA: TGTGCCACCCTTACCGGGACAGGGGGCTACGAGCAGTACTTC.

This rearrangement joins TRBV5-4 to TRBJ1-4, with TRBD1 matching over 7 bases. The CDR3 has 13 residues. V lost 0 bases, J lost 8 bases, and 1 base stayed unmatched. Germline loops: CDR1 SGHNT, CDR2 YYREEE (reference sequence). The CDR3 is CASSLGRGEKLFF. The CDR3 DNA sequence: TGTGCCAGCAGCTTGGGCAGGGGGGAAAAACTGTTTTTT.

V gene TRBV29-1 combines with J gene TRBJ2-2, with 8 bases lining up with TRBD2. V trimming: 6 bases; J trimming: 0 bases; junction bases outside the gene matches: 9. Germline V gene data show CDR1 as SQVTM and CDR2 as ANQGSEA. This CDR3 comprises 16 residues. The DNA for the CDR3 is TGCAGCGTCATGGGGGTAGCGGGATCGAACACCGGGGAGCTGTTTTTT. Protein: CSVMGVAGSNTGELFF.

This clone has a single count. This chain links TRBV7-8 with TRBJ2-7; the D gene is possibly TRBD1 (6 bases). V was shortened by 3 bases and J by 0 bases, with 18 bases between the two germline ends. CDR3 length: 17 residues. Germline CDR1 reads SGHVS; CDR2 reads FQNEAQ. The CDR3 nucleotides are TGTGCCAGCAGCTTGGTGGGGGCCCCAGGGCTCTCCTACGAGCAGTACGTC. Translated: CASSLVGAPGLSYEQYV.

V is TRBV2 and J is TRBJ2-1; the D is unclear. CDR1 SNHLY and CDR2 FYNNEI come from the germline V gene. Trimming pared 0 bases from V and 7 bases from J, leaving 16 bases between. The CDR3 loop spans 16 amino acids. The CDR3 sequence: CASSEARAPIYNEQFF. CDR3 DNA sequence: TGTGCCAGCAGTGAAGCCCGCGCTCCCATTTATAATGAGCAGTTCTTC.

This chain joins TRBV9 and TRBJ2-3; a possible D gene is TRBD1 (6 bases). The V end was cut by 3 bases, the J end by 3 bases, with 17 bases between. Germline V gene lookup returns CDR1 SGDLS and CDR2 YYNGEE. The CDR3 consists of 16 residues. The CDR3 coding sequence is TGTGCCAGCAGCGCCGGACTGCAGAGGGGGACAGATACGCAGTATTTT. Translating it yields CASSAGLQRGTDTQYF. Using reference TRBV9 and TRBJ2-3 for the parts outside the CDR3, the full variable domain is DSGVTQTPKHLITATGQRVTLRCSPRSGDLSVYWYQQSLDQGLQFLIQYYNGEERAKGNILERFSAQQFPDLHSELNLSSLELGDSALYFCASSAGLQRGTDTQYFGPGTRLTVL.

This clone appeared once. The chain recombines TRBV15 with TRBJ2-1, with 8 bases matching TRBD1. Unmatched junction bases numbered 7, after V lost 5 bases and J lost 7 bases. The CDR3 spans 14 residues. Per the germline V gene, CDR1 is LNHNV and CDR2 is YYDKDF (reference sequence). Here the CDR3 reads CATSGQGARNEQFF. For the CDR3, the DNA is TGTGCCACCAGCGGGCAGGGGGCTAGGAATGAGCAGTTCTTC.

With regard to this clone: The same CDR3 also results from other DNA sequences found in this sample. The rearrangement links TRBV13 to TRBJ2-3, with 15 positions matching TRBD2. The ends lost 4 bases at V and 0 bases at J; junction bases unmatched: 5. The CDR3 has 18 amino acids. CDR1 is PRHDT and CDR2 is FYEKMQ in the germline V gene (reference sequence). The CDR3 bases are TGTGCCAGCAGCTCGGGACTAGCGGGAGGTCCTAGCACAGATACGCAGTATTTT. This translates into CASSSGLAGGPSTDTQYF.

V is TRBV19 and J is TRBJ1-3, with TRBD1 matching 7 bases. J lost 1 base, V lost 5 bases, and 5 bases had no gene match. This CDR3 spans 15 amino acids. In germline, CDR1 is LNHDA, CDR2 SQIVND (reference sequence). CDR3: CASSLGQASGNTIYF. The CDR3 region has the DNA TGTGCCAGTAGTCTCGGACAGGCGTCTGGAAACACCATATATTTT.

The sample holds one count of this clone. The CDR3 spells CAISYSGNQPQHF. The CDR3 bases are TGTGCCATCAGTTACTCGGGGAATCAGCCCCAGCATTTT. V gene TRBV10-3 combines with J gene TRBJ1-5; no clear D. Trimming took off 5 bases at V and 4 bases at J, with 9 bases between the two ends. The germline CDR1 and CDR2 sequences are ENHRY and SYGVKD. The CDR3 totals 13 residues.

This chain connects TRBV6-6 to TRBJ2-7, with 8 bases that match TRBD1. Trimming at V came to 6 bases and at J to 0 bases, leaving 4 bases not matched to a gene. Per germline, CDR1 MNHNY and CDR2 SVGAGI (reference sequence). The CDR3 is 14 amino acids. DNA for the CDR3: TGTGCCAGCAGAGCCGGGACAGGCTCCTACGAGCAGTACTTC. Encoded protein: CASRAGTGSYEQYF.

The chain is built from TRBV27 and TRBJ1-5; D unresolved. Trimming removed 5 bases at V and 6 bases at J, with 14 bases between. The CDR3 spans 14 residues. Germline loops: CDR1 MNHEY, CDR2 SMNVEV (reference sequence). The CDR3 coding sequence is TGTGCCAGCAGTCCTCACGAGTCGGGTCAGCCCCAGCATTTT. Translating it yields CASSPHESGQPQHF.

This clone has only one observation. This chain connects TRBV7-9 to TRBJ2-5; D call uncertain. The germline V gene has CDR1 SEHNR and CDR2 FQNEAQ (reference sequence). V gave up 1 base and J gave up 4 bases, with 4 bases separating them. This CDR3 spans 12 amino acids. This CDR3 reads CASSLVGETQYF. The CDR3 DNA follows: TGTGCCAGCAGCTTAGTCGGAGAGACCCAGTACTTC.

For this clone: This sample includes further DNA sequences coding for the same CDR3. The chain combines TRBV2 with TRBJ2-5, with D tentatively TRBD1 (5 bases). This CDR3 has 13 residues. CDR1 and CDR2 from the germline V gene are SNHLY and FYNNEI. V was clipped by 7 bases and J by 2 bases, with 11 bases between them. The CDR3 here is CASKETAQETQYF. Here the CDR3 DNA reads TGTGCCAGCAAGGAGACAGCACAAGAGACCCAGTACTTC.

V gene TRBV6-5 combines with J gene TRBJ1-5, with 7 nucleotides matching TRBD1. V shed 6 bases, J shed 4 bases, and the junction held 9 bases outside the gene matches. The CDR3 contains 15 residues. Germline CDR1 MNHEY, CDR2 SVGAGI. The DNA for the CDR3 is TGTGCCAGCAGCAGGGGGGAGCAGTCAAATCAGCCCCAGCATTTT. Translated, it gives CASSRGEQSNQPQHF.

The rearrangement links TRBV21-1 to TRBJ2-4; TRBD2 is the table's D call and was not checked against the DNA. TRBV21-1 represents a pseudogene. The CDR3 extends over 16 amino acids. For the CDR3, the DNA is TGTGCCAGCACCCCTTGGTCCCCACGGGCCAAAAACATTCAGTACTTC. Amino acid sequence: CASTPWSPRAKNIQYF.

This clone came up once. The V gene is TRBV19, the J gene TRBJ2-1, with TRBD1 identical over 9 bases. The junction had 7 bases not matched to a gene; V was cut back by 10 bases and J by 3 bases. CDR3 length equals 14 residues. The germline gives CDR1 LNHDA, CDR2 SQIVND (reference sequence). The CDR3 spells CATSTGGDYNEQFF. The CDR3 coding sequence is TGTGCCACCTCGACAGGGGGAGACTACAATGAGCAGTTCTTC.

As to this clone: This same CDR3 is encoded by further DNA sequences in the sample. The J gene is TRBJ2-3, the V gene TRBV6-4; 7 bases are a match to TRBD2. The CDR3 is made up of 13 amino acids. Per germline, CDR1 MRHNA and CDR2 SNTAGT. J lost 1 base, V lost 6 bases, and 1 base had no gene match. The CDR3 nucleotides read TGTGCCAGCAGCACTAGCGGCACAGATACGCAGTATTTT. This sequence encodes CASSTSGTDTQYF.

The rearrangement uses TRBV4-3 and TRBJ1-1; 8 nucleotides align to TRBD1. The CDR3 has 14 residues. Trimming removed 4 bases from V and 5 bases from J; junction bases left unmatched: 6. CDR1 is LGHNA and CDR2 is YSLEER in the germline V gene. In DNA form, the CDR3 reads TGCGCCAGCAGCCCCCAGGGGGCGCGGACTGAAGCTTTCTTT. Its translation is CASSPQGARTEAFF.

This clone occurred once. CDR3 protein: CASSLEREAYNEQFF. CDR3 DNA: TGTGCCAGCAGCCTCGAGCGGGAGGCCTACAATGAGCAGTTCTTC. This chain uses TRBV4-2 with TRBJ2-1; 9 positions match TRBD2. The CDR3 is 15 amino acids. J gave up 2 bases and V 4 bases, and 3 bases lay outside the gene matches. Germline V gene data show CDR1 as LGHNA and CDR2 as YNFKEQ.

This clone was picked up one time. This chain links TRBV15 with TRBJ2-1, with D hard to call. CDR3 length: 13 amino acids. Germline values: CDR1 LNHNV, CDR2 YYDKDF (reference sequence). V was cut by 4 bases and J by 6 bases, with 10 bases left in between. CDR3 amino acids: CATSTRLGNEQFF. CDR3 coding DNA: TGTGCCACCAGCACAAGACTGGGCAATGAGCAGTTCTTC.

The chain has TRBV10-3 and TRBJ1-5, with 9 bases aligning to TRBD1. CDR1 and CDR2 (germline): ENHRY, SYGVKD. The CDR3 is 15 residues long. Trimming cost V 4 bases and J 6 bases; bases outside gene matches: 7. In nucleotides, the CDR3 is TGTGCCATCAGTGGAAGACAGGGGGAGAGTCAGCCCCAGCATTTT. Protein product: CAISGRQGESQPQHF.